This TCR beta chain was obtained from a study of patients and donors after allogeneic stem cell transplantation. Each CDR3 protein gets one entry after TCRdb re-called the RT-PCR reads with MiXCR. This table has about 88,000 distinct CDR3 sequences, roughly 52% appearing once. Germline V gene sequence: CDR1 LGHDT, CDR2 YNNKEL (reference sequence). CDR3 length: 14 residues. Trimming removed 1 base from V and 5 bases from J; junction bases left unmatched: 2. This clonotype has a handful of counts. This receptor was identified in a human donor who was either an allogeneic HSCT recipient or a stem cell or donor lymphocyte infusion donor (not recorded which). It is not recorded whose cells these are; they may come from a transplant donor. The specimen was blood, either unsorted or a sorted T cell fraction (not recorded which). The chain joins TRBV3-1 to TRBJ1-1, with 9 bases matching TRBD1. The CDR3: CASSQAGTGTEAFF. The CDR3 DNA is TGTGCCAGCAGCCAAGCCGGGACAGGGACTGAAGCTTTCTTT.